These 27 T cell receptor beta chains share one sample of origin, sequenced in a study of T-cell reconstitution after alpha-beta-depleted transplantation in children. As it was prepared, the TCRbeta library received unique molecular identifiers. TCRdb re-derived calls from the PCR reads in MiXCR, one entry per CDR3 protein. Of some 390,000 distinct CDR3 sequences listed, 20% are singletons. The sample here was PBMCs from the stem cell graft donor, taken from the stem cell graft. Every receptor here comes from a human donor who donated a stem cell graft to a child with acute myeloid leukemia.

The table lists this clonotype with a few counts. The chain joins TRBV20-1 to TRBJ2-2, with 7 bases aligning to TRBD1. The CDR3 is 17 amino acids. Trimming cost V 0 bases and J 4 bases; bases outside gene matches: 11. Germline assignment: CDR1 DFQATT and CDR2 SNEGSKA (reference sequence). CDR3 nucleotides: TGCAGTGCTAGAGATGTTGCCGGGACAGCGACCACCGGGGAGCTGTTTTTT. Amino acid sequence: CSARDVAGTATTGELFF.

The chain is built from TRBV6-2 or TRBV6-3 and TRBJ2-1; 11 bases match TRBD2. This CDR3 contains 18 residues. Trimming cost V 0 bases and J 5 bases; bases outside gene matches: 9. CDR1 and CDR2 from the germline V gene are MNHEY and SVGEGT. CDR3 sequence reads: CASSYSGTSGTWDNEQFF. CDR3 coding DNA: TGTGCCAGCAGTTACTCGGGGACTAGCGGAACCTGGGACAATGAGCAGTTCTTC.

The chain couples TRBV27 to TRBJ1-1, with 7 bases identical to TRBD1. J was trimmed by 6 bases and V by 3 bases; bases with no gene match: 7. Germline V gene sequence: CDR1 MNHEY, CDR2 SMNVEV (reference sequence). CDR3 length: 14 amino acids. The DNA of the CDR3 is TGTGCCAGCAGTTTTGAGACAGGGATGGCTGAAGCTTTCTTT. Its translation: CASSFETGMAEAFF.

This chain uses TRBV5-1 with TRBJ2-7, with a tentative D call TRBD2 (6 bases). Germline lookup yields CDR1 SGHRS and CDR2 YFSETQ. The length of the CDR3 is 15 residues. Deletions cut 6 bases from V and 2 bases from J, with 18 bases between. The CDR3 bases are TGCGCCAGCACCAAAGGAGGAGGGATCCCCTACGAGCAGTACTTC. This encodes CASTKGGGIPYEQYF.

This clonotype was counted between two and nine times. The rearrangement links TRBV18 to TRBJ2-1, with 9 bases matching TRBD2. The trim removed 5 bases at V and 2 bases at J, leaving 7 bases unmatched. This CDR3 contains 16 residues. Germline V gene data show CDR1 as KGHSH and CDR2 as LQKENI. The CDR3 is CASSVTAGGTYNEQFF. DNA of the CDR3: TGTGCCAGCTCAGTGACGGCGGGAGGGACCTACAATGAGCAGTTCTTC.

This clonotype was seen a handful of times. The rearrangement links TRBV7-2 to TRBJ2-1; 9 nucleotides line up with TRBD2. The germline CDR1 and CDR2 sequences are SGHTA and FQGNSA. The CDR3 covers 16 residues. J lost 8 bases, V lost 0 bases, and 8 bases had no gene match. The CDR3 DNA follows: TGTGCCAGCAGCTTAGCGGCGGGAGGGCAGGGCTATGAGCAGTTCTTC. Its translation is CASSLAAGGQGYEQFF.

This rearrangement joins TRBV28 to TRBJ2-1; D gene ambiguous. Germline CDR1 and CDR2: MDHEN and SYDVKM. The CDR3 extends over 14 amino acids. V dropped 6 bases and J dropped 3 bases, with 12 bases sitting between them. The CDR3 DNA reads as TGTGCCAGCAGGTCGGGCGGTTACTACAATGAGCAGTTCTTC. Amino acid sequence: CASRSGGYYNEQFF.

This clonotype was counted only a few times. This chain joins TRBV20-1 and TRBJ2-5; a weak D match, TRBD1 (5 bases). Deletions cut 8 bases from V and 4 bases from J, with 14 bases between. This CDR3 comprises 12 residues. The germline CDR1 and CDR2 sequences are DFQATT and SNEGSKA (reference sequence). CDR3 sequence (DNA): TGCAGTCCCTCGTGGGGCGGAGAGACCCAGTACTTC. It yields the protein CSPSWGGETQYF.

The sample holds a few counts of this clonotype. CDR3 sequence reads: CASRVDNYEQYF. CDR3 coding DNA: TGCGCCAGCCGCGTCGACAACTACGAGCAGTACTTC. The chain recombines TRBV5-1 with TRBJ2-7; D is unresolved. The CDR3 runs to 12 residues. V was shortened by 7 bases and J by 3 bases, with 11 bases between the two germline ends. Germline assignment: CDR1 SGHRS and CDR2 YFSETQ. Full variable domain (rest looked up from reference TRBV5-1 and TRBJ2-7): KAGVTQTPRYLIKTRGQQVTLSCSPISGHRSVSWYQQTPGQGLQFLFEYFSETQRNKGNFPGRFSGRQFSNSRSEMNVSTLELGDSALYLCASRVDNYEQYFGPGTRLTVT.

The V gene is TRBV7-2, the J gene TRBJ2-3; 9 bases agree with TRBD2. The CDR3 loop spans 16 amino acids. V dropped 5 bases and J dropped 0; count of bases not matched to a gene: 6. The germline CDR1 and CDR2 sequences are SGHTA and FQGNSA. In DNA, the CDR3 is TGTGCCAGCAGCGCCGATAGCGGGAGAAGCACAGATACGCAGTATTTT. Translating it yields CASSADSGRSTDTQYF. Variable domain in full (rest from reference TRBV7-2 and TRBJ2-3): GAGVSQSPSNKVTEKGKDVELRCDPISGHTALYWYRQSLGQGLEFLIYFQGNSAPDKSGLPSDRFSAERTGGSVSTLTIQRTQQEDSAVYLCASSADSGRSTDTQYFGPGTRLTVL.

The V gene is TRBV7-2, the J gene TRBJ2-7; no clear D gene. Trimming removed 5 bases at V and 4 bases at J, with 12 bases between. In germline, CDR1 is SGHTA, CDR2 FQGNSA. CDR3 length: 13 residues. The CDR3 coding sequence is TGTGCCAGCAGCCCCCTTTTCCGGTACGAGCAGTACTTC. Translating gives CASSPLFRYEQYF.

Written as DNA, the CDR3 is TGTGCCAGCAGCTTAGATCGGGTTGCCCTCGGCTATGGCTACACCTTC. Its protein product is CASSLDRVALGYGYTF. The chain joins TRBV11-2 to TRBJ1-2; D is unresolved. V was pared by 0 bases and J by 4 bases, with 15 bases between. From germline, CDR1 is SGHAT and CDR2 FQNNGV. The CDR3 has 16 amino acids.

V is TRBV10-3 and J is TRBJ2-1; 11 bases map to TRBD2. V lost 8 bases to trimming and J lost 8 bases; unmatched junction nucleotides: 11. The CDR3 totals 15 residues. The germline gives CDR1 ENHRY, CDR2 SYGVKD. The CDR3 DNA is TGTGCCATCTCTGGTAGCGGGAGGGCCAGGGATGAGCAGTTCTTC. Translating gives CAISGSGRARDEQFF.

The chain carries TRBV10-2 and TRBJ2-5; D is unclear. From germline, CDR1 is WSHSY and CDR2 SAAADI. V gave up 6 bases and J gave up 7 bases, with 9 bases separating them. This CDR3 is built from 11 residues. This CDR3 is CASSTTGTQYF. The CDR3 nucleotides read TGCGCCAGCAGCACTACGGGGACCCAGTACTTC.

In this sample, this clonotype turned up many times. An end of the junction does not agree with germline; a read error may underlie this. J is TRBJ1-5 and V is TRBV20-1; D gene unclear. CDR1 is DFQATT, CDR2 SNEGSKA, per germline (reference sequence). The CDR3 contains 13 residues. The CDR3 loop is CSAREDSDQPQHF. The CDR3 region has the DNA TGCAGTGCTAGAGAAGATAGCGATCAGCCCCAGCATTTT.

V and J are TRBV5-1 and TRBJ2-7; tentative D call: TRBD1 (5 bases). The CDR3 runs to 13 residues. Germline CDR1 and CDR2: SGHRS and YFSETQ. The germline V and J ends were trimmed by 2 bases and 4 bases, with 10 bases remaining between them. CDR3 sequence (DNA): TGCGCCAGCAGCTTTGGACATGAGTACGAGCAGTACTTC. Its translation: CASSFGHEYEQYF.

Ten or more counts support this clonotype. The rearrangement uses TRBV4-1 and TRBJ1-3; D remains unclear. The CDR3 extends over 17 amino acids. The V end lost 0 bases, the J end lost 2 bases, and 14 bases lay between the germline ends. CDR1 and CDR2 (germline): MGHRA, YSYEKL. Written as DNA, the CDR3 is TGCGCCAGCAGCCAAGATCGGCGGGTTGGGCCTGGAAACACCATATATTTT. As protein: CASSQDRRVGPGNTIYF.

V gene TRBV25-1 combines with J gene TRBJ2-5; 9 nucleotides line up with TRBD2. J gave up 8 bases and V 3 bases, and 10 bases lay outside the gene matches. The CDR3 totals 15 residues. CDR1 and CDR2 (germline): MGHDK, SYGVNS. As DNA, the CDR3 is TGTGCCAGCAGTGAGGGCCTAGCGGGACCGTTTACCCAGTACTTC. It codes for CASSEGLAGPFTQYF.

V and J are TRBV12-3 or TRBV12-4 and TRBJ2-1; D gene ambiguous. Trimming cost V 6 bases and J 8 bases, with 8 bases left between them. There are 11 residues in the CDR3. The CDR3 nucleotides are TGTGCCAGCAGGGCCTCGTATGAGCAGTTCTTC. Translation: CASRASYEQFF.

This clonotype was seen many times. The chain has TRBV29-1 and TRBJ2-1; TRBD2 agrees at 10 bases. The germline V gene has CDR1 SQVTM and CDR2 ANQGSEA. Trimming at V came to 3 bases and at J to 8 bases, leaving 10 bases not matched to a gene. The CDR3 has 15 residues. The CDR3 DNA sequence: TGCAGCGTTGAGGCCCTAGCGGGAGATTTGGATGAGCAGTTCTTC. The encoded protein is CSVEALAGDLDEQFF.

This clonotype was recorded a few times. The V and J genes are TRBV15 and TRBJ2-4; D is tentatively TRBD1 or TRBD2 (5 bases each). CDR1 is LNHNV, CDR2 YYDKDF, per germline (reference sequence). V dropped 5 bases and J dropped 0 bases, with 11 bases sitting between them. The CDR3 sequence is 15 residues long. In nucleotides, the CDR3 is TGTGCCACCAGCGGGGCGGGTCTAGCCAAAAACATTCAGTACTTC. Protein sequence: CATSGAGLAKNIQYF.

This clonotype was counted between two and nine times. The genes are TRBV12-3 or TRBV12-4 and TRBJ2-5; TRBD1 matches 9 bases. The CDR3 is made up of 13 amino acids. V shed 3 bases, J shed 8 bases, and the junction held 4 bases outside the gene matches. The CDR3 here is CASSLDRGVTQYF. The DNA for the CDR3 is TGTGCCAGCAGTTTGGACAGGGGCGTAACCCAGTACTTC.

In its sample, this clonotype was seen a few times. This CDR3 reads CSAKGVWETEAFF. DNA for the CDR3: TGCAGTGCTAAGGGGGTTTGGGAGACTGAAGCTTTCTTT. This chain links TRBV20-1 with TRBJ1-1; tentatively, D is TRBD1 (6 bases). This CDR3 has 13 residues. V shed 4 bases and J shed 5 bases, with 14 bases lying between them. CDR1 and CDR2 from the germline V gene are DFQATT and SNEGSKA (reference sequence).

In DNA, the CDR3 is TGCAGTGCTAGGGCCACTAGCGGGAGGCCCCCCAATGAGCAGTTCTTC. This codes for CSARATSGRPPNEQFF. This chain uses TRBV20-1 with TRBJ2-1; 12 bases fit TRBD2. From germline, CDR1 is DFQATT and CDR2 SNEGSKA (reference sequence). This CDR3 is built from 16 residues. V lost 3 bases, J lost 6 bases, and 9 bases stayed unmatched.

This chain connects TRBV12-3 or TRBV12-4 to TRBJ2-1; 12 bases are shared with TRBD2. This CDR3 contains 15 residues. Losses at the gene ends were 5 bases for V and 7 bases for J; bases not matched to a gene: 6. The CDR3 sequence is CASSLTGTSGNEQFF. The CDR3 DNA reads as TGTGCCAGCAGTCTGACCGGGACTAGCGGGAATGAGCAGTTCTTC.

V and J are TRBV28 and TRBJ2-1; 13 bases fit TRBD2. V lost 6 bases to trimming and J lost 0 bases; unmatched junction nucleotides: 14. The germline V gene has CDR1 MDHEN and CDR2 SYDVKM. CDR3 length equals 20 residues. CDR3 in amino acids: CASSTRTSGGQYRSYNEQFF. The CDR3 DNA reads TGTGCCAGCAGCACCCGGACTAGCGGGGGACAATACCGCTCCTACAATGAGCAGTTCTTC.

This clonotype was counted a few times. The chain recombines TRBV27 with TRBJ2-7; 12 nucleotides line up with TRBD2. There are 18 residues in the CDR3. Germline CDR1 MNHEY, CDR2 SMNVEV (reference sequence). The V gene end was trimmed by 2 bases and the J gene end by 4 bases; junction bases not matched to a gene: 12. The CDR3 DNA sequence: TGTGCCAGCAGTTTACTGGCTAGCGGGAGGGCCTTGACGTACGAGCAGTACTTC. It is translated as CASSLLASGRALTYEQYF.